A selection of T cell receptor beta chains follows, all from one sample in a study of CD8+CD57+ T cells in acquired aplastic anemia. TCRdb re-analysed the reads in MiXCR, keeping a single row per CDR3 protein. The sample lists about 110,000 distinct CDR3 sequences, around 49% occurring once. Sequences were obtained from sorted CD4+, CD8+, or CD8+CD57+ T cells (not recorded which) from PBMCs. These receptors all come from a human donor in good health, serving as a control. CDR3s include the opening cysteine and the closing phenylalanine or tryptophan. The D gene is left open where the match is weak. Clone size is stated in some rows and not others, as once, few, many or a class when expanded.

j_call v_call clone_size d_call cdr3_aa cdr3_nt
TRBJ1-5 TRBV12-3/TRBV12-4 NA TRBD1 CASSPDRGANQPQHF TGTGCCAGCAGTCCCGACAGGGGGGCCAATCAGCCCCAGCATTTT
TRBJ2-7 TRBV2 NA NA CASSERTYGREQYF TGTGCCAGCAGTGAAAGGACATACGGTCGGGAGCAGTACTTC
TRBJ1-1 TRBV14 NA TRBD1 CASSRDRGRGTEAFF TGTGCCAGCAGCCGAGACAGGGGAAGGGGGACTGAAGCTTTCTTT
TRBJ2-5 TRBV10-3 NA NA CAISDPTGQETQYF TGTGCCATCAGTGATCCGACAGGACAAGAGACCCAGTACTTC
TRBJ2-5 TRBV24-1 few TRBD2 CATSDVQIGTSGNQETQYF TGTGCCACCAGTGATGTCCAAATCGGGACTAGCGGGAACCAAGAGACCCAGTACTTC
TRBJ2-2 TRBV9 many TRBD1 CASSATGGAGTGELFF TGTGCCAGCAGCGCAACAGGGGGCGCGGGGACCGGGGAGCTGTTTTTT
TRBJ2-1 TRBV19 NA NA CASSMVGGSRNEQFF TGTGCCAGTAGTATGGTTGGAGGGAGTAGGAATGAGCAGTTCTTC
TRBJ1-2 TRBV12-3/TRBV12-4 many NA CASSPGTTYGYTF TGTGCCAGCAGTCCCGGGACAACTTATGGCTACACCTTC
TRBJ2-5 TRBV15 NA NA CATSRDPGETQYF TGTGCCACCAGCAGAGACCCCGGGGAGACCCAGTACTTC
TRBJ2-2 TRBV10-3 once TRBD2 CAISEPKGRGGQGELFF TGTGCCATCAGTGAGCCGAAAGGGCGGGGGGGCCAGGGGGAGCTGTTTTTT
TRBJ2-2 TRBV4-1 many NA CASSPDFGELFF TGCGCCAGCAGCCCGGATTTCGGGGAGCTGTTTTTT
TRBJ2-7 TRBV4-3 many NA CASSPVRGGHEQYF TGCGCCAGCAGCCCAGTCAGGGGGGGCCACGAGCAGTACTTC
TRBJ2-2 TRBV2 once NA CASSDMTANTGELFF TGTGCCAGCAGTGATATGACGGCGAACACCGGGGAGCTGTTTTTT
TRBJ2-3 TRBV2 NA NA CASIGTATTQYF TGTGCCAGCATAGGGACTGCAACTACGCAGTATTTT
TRBJ2-6 TRBV9 many NA CASSVATGGTAGANVLTF TGTGCCAGCAGCGTAGCTACGGGAGGGACAGCTGGGGCCAACGTCCTGACTTTC
TRBJ2-5 TRBV29-1 NA TRBD1 CSVEDSEGADMETQYF TGCAGCGTTGAAGATTCTGAGGGGGCTGATATGGAGACCCAGTACTTC
TRBJ1-5 TRBV20-1 many NA CSARDSAGMSNQPQHF TGCAGTGCTAGAGATTCGGCGGGAATGAGCAATCAGCCCCAGCATTTT
TRBJ1-2 TRBV2 NA NA CASSAHSFGGNYGYTF TGTGCCAGCAGCGCGCACAGTTTCGGGGGAAACTATGGCTACACCTTC
TRBJ2-2 TRBV9 NA NA CASSEDPTNTGELFF TGTGCCAGCAGCGAGGACCCCACCAACACCGGGGAGCTGTTTTTT
TRBJ2-2 TRBV30 few NA CAWSVGTNSGELFF TGTGCCTGGAGTGTGGGCACAAACAGCGGGGAGCTGTTTTTT
TRBJ2-5 TRBV24-1 once NA CATSAARETQYF TGTGCCACCAGTGCCGCACGAGAGACCCAGTACTTC
TRBJ1-1 TRBV2 NA NA CASFRGLNTEAFF TGTGCCAGTTTCAGGGGACTGAACACTGAAGCTTTCTTT
TRBJ1-1 TRBV25-1 NA NA CASSPSGGVNTEAFF TGTGCCAGCAGCCCTAGCGGGGGGGTGAACACTGAAGCTTTCTTT
TRBJ1-1 TRBV5-1 NA NA CASSRGFTEAFF TGCGCCAGCAGCCGGGGGTTCACTGAAGCTTTCTTT